This T cell receptor beta chain stems from a study of cytomegalovirus exposure and HLA in healthy donors. TCRdb's copy holds only in-frame clones and misses some; the assay was immunoSEQ multiplex PCR. The sample yields more than 95,000 clones, around 89% seen once. Material for sequencing was PBMCs. This receptor was obtained from a young man in good health and CMV-seronegative.

CDR3 bases: TGTGCCAGCAGCTTAGACGGGACAGGGGGCGCCTACGAGCAGTACTTC. It is translated as CASSLDGTGGAYEQYF. The V gene is TRBV13, the J gene TRBJ2-7; 12 positions agree with TRBD1. J gave up 2 bases and V 1 base, and 3 bases lay outside the gene matches. The CDR3 is 16 residues long. Germline lookup yields CDR1 PRHDT and CDR2 FYEKMQ (reference sequence). Based on the CDR3 plus reference TRBV13 and TRBJ2-7, the full variable domain is AAGVIQSPRHLIKEKRETATLKCYPIPRHDTVYWYQQGPGQDPQFLISFYEKMQSDKGSIPDRFSAQQFSDYHSELNMSSLELGDSALYFCASSLDGTGGAYEQYFGPGTRLTVT.